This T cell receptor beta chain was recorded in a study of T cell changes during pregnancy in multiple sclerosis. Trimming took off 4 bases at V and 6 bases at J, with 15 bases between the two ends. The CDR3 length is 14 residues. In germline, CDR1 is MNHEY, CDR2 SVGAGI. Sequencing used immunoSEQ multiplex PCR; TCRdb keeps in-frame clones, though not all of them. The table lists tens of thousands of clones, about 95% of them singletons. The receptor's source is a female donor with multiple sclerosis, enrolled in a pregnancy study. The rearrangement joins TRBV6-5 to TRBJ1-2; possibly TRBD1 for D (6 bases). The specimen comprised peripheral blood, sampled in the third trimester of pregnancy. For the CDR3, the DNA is TGTGCCAGCAGTTCTGATGCGGGGGCGGATGGCTACACCTTC. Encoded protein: CASSSDAGADGYTF.